The 21 T cell receptor beta chains presented below share a single source sample, sequenced in a study of beta chain features in type 1 diabetes. Findings and caveats of the study: Moderate but significant shortening of TCRB CDR3s was recorded in all four CD4+ subsets from Type 1 diabetes patients.

Their antigen targets remain unknown. Isolated RNA was reverse transcribed in full, so expressed TCRB transcripts were sequenced. Assay used: immunoSEQ multiplex PCR; TCRdb lists only in-frame clones, some missing. The table lists 200,000 to 300,000 clones, approximately 20% of them singletons. Material: naive CD4+ T cells from blood. Source of these receptors: a woman aged 40 to 55 with type 1 diabetes.

This clone was picked up a small number of times. This sample includes further DNA sequences coding for the same CDR3. The chain recombines TRBV30 with TRBJ2-5, with unresolved D. Germline values: CDR1 GTSNPN, CDR2 SVGIG (reference sequence). CDR3 length: 11 residues. V lost 1 base, J lost 4 bases, and 4 bases lay in between. CDR3 sequence reads: CAWSGGETQYF. In DNA form, the CDR3 reads TGTGCCTGGAGTGGAGGAGAGACCCAGTACTTC.

This clone showed up just a few times. This chain uses TRBV7-2 with TRBJ2-5; D is uncertain. Between the trimmed V and J ends, which lost 1 base and 5 bases, there was a span of 11 bases. Germline V CDR1 and CDR2: SGHTA, FQGNSA. The CDR3 sequence is 14 residues long. CDR3 DNA sequence: TGTGCCAGCAGCTTAGAACGGGTAGCTGAGACCCAGTACTTC. Amino acids: CASSLERVAETQYF.

This clone has just a few counts. The chain is built from TRBV7-9 and TRBJ2-1; 9 bases align to TRBD2. Germline V CDR1 and CDR2: SEHNR, FQNEAQ (reference sequence). The trim removed 5 bases at V and 10 bases at J, leaving 6 bases unmatched. The CDR3 has 13 amino acids. The CDR3 loop is CASSTGLANEQFF. CDR3 nucleotide sequence: TGTGCCAGCAGCACGGGACTAGCTAACGAGCAGTTCTTC.

The chain uses TRBV4-2 and TRBJ1-2; D gene unclear. This CDR3 has 16 amino acids. Germline CDR1 LGHNA, CDR2 YNFKEQ. The ends were cut back, 0 bases at V and 5 bases at J, with 16 bases in the middle. CDR3 nucleotides: TGTGCCAGCAGCCAAGAATTAGTGAGAGGGTGGTATGGCTACACCTTC. Its translation: CASSQELVRGWYGYTF.

This clone showed up just a few times. The rearrangement joins TRBV20-1 to TRBJ2-5; D possibly corresponds to TRBD1 (6 bases). Trimming took 7 bases from V and 5 from J, leaving 11 bases between them. The CDR3 is 11 residues long. The germline CDR1 and CDR2 sequences are DFQATT and SNEGSKA (reference sequence). CDR3 in amino acids: CSDGQSETQYF. CDR3 nucleotides: TGCAGTGATGGACAGTCGGAGACCCAGTACTTC.

V is TRBV5-6 and J is TRBJ2-3; TRBD1 agrees at 9 bases. With V trimmed by 4 bases and J by 4 bases, 7 bases remained unmatched. The germline gives CDR1 SGHDT, CDR2 YYEEEE. This CDR3 has 15 amino acids. Here the CDR3 reads CASSEQGASADTQYF. In DNA form, the CDR3 reads TGTGCCAGCAGCGAACAGGGGGCGTCGGCAGATACGCAGTATTTT. Full variable domain (rest looked up from reference TRBV5-6 and TRBJ2-3): DAGVTQSPTHLIKTRGQQVTLRCSPKSGHDTVSWYQQALGQGPQFIFQYYEEEERQRGNFPDRFSGHQFPNYSSELNVNALLLGDSALYLCASSEQGASADTQYFGPGTRLTVL.

This clone was seen a handful of times. V gene TRBV2 combines with J gene TRBJ1-4, with D possibly matching TRBD1 (6 bases). V was clipped by 2 bases and J by 5 bases, with 9 bases between them. This CDR3 is 14 amino acids long. CDR1 SNHLY and CDR2 FYNNEI come from the germline V gene. The CDR3 region is CASSENRVNEKLFF. As DNA, the CDR3 is TGTGCCAGCAGTGAAAACAGGGTGAATGAAAAACTGTTTTTT.

This chain joins TRBV2 and TRBJ2-1, with D perhaps TRBD1 (6 bases). This CDR3 comprises 16 residues. Trimming cost V 5 bases and J 9 bases, with 23 bases left between them. The germline CDR1 and CDR2 sequences are SNHLY and FYNNEI. CDR3 nucleotides: TGTGCCAGCAGTCCATCGAAGGACAGTGATTGGGGTGAGCAGTTCTTC. Its protein product is CASSPSKDSDWGEQFF.

This clone appeared a few times. The V gene is TRBV10-3, the J gene TRBJ2-5; D might be TRBD1 (6 bases). Trimming cost V 2 bases and J 5 bases, with 18 bases left between them. This CDR3 comprises 16 residues. CDR1 and CDR2 from the germline V gene are ENHRY and SYGVKD. Written as DNA, the CDR3 is TGTGCCATCAGTGAGACCAATTTGGGGGCCGCGGAGACCCAGTACTTC. Amino acids: CAISETNLGAAETQYF.

The genes are TRBV4-2 and TRBJ1-1; a weak D match, TRBD1 (5 bases). Trimming removed 0 bases at V and 4 bases at J, with 9 bases between. The germline gives CDR1 LGHNA, CDR2 YNFKEQ. The CDR3 is made up of 14 amino acids. The CDR3 DNA is TGTGCCAGCAGCCAAGAGGGAAGGGGCACTGAAGCTTTCTTT. This translates into CASSQEGRGTEAFF.

This clone came up a few times. The rearrangement links TRBV5-1 to TRBJ1-1, with D tentatively TRBD1 (5 bases). Germline V gene sequence: CDR1 SGHRS, CDR2 YFSETQ. The CDR3 is 13 residues long. Deletions cut 0 bases from V and 8 bases from J, with 11 bases between. CDR3 DNA: TGCGCCAGCAGCTTGGCTCACGACAGAGAAGCTTTCTTT. It codes for CASSLAHDREAFF. Filled out from reference TRBV5-1 and TRBJ1-1, the complete variable domain reads KAGVTQTPRYLIKTRGQQVTLSCSPISGHRSVSWYQQTPGQGLQFLFEYFSETQRNKGNFPGRFSGRQFSNSRSEMNVSTLELGDSALYLCASSLAHDREAFFGQGTRLTVV.

This clone came up a few times. The V call is TRBV29-1, the J call TRBJ2-5; D is unresolved. The CDR3 sequence is 11 residues long. Germline-derived CDR1 and CDR2 are SQVTM and ANQGSEA. V dropped 3 bases and J dropped 5 bases, with 7 bases sitting between them. This CDR3 is CSVDTAETQYF. The DNA of the CDR3 is TGCAGCGTTGATACCGCGGAGACCCAGTACTTC.

The chain couples TRBV5-4 to TRBJ2-1; 8 bases map to TRBD2. Germline V CDR1 and CDR2: SGHNT, YYREEE (reference sequence). Trimming removed 7 bases from V and 4 bases from J; junction bases left unmatched: 10. The CDR3 covers 15 residues. The CDR3 protein is CASGVGGATYNEQFF. The CDR3 DNA follows: TGTGCCAGCGGGGTCGGGGGGGCCACGTACAATGAGCAGTTCTTC. The variable domain in full, completed from reference TRBV5-4 and TRBJ2-1, reads ETGVTQSPTHLIKTRGQQVTLRCSSQSGHNTVSWYQQALGQGPQFIFQYYREEENGRGNFPPRFSGLQFPNYSSELNVNALELDDSALYLCASGVGGATYNEQFFGPGTRLTVL.

The CDR3 bases are TGTGCCAGCAGCTTAGCGCTAACTAGCGGGGGGGATACGCAGTATTTT. It yields the protein CASSLALTSGGDTQYF. The chain carries TRBV7-2 and TRBJ2-3, with 12 bases fitting TRBD2. The germline V gene has CDR1 SGHTA and CDR2 FQGNSA. The CDR3 totals 16 residues. The J segment lost 6 bases and the V segment lost 0 bases, leaving 4 bases of the junction unmatched.

The chain joins TRBV19 to TRBJ2-3; D not certain. The CDR3 runs to 12 residues. V lost 3 bases to trimming and J lost 3 bases, with 4 bases between them. Germline CDR1 LNHDA, CDR2 SQIVND (reference sequence). The chain's CDR3 is CASSIRTDTQYF. CDR3 nucleotide sequence: TGTGCCAGTAGTATCCGTACAGATACGCAGTATTTT. Filled out from reference TRBV19 and TRBJ2-3, the complete variable domain reads DGGITQSPKYLFRKEGQNVTLSCEQNLNHDAMYWYRQDPGQGLRLIYYSQIVNDFQKGDIAEGYSVSREKKESFPLTVTSAQKNPTAFYLCASSIRTDTQYFGPGTRLTVL.

V gene TRBV7-2 combines with J gene TRBJ1-6, with TRBD1 matching over 7 bases. V shed 4 bases and J 9 bases; nucleotides not matched to a gene: 9. From germline, CDR1 is SGHTA and CDR2 FQGNSA. The CDR3 sequence is 15 residues long. In nucleotides, the CDR3 is TGTGCCAGCAGCTCCTCGACAGGGTGGAGTTCACCCCTCCACTTT. It specifies CASSSSTGWSSPLHF.

Worth noting for this clone: Other DNA sequences from this sample encode an identical CDR3 as well. This chain links TRBV4-3 with TRBJ1-1, with D possibly being TRBD1 (5 bases). V was cut by 1 base and J by 1 base, with 10 bases left in between. This CDR3 comprises 15 residues. Germline V gene sequence: CDR1 LGHNA, CDR2 YSLEER. The CDR3: CASSQVGAGNTEAFF. The CDR3 nucleotides read TGCGCCAGCAGCCAAGTTGGGGCTGGGAACACTGAAGCTTTCTTT.

Comments on this clone: This same CDR3 is encoded by further DNA sequences in the sample. V is TRBV4-1 and J is TRBJ2-7, with 10 bases lining up with TRBD1. The CDR3 loop spans 13 amino acids. Germline assignment: CDR1 MGHRA and CDR2 YSYEKL. Unmatched junction bases numbered 1, after V lost 4 bases and J lost 4 bases. The DNA of the CDR3 is TGCGCCAGCAGCCTGGGACAGGGGTACGAGCAGTACTTC. Residues: CASSLGQGYEQYF.

This chain joins TRBV7-3 and TRBJ1-1; D not certain. This CDR3 contains 13 residues. Trimming removed 2 bases from V and 3 bases from J, with 7 bases in between. In germline, CDR1 is SGHTA, CDR2 FQGTGA. CDR3 bases: TGTGCCAGCAGCTTAGTTAGCGACACTGAAGCTTTCTTT. It codes for CASSLVSDTEAFF.

Only a few counts were recorded for this clone. V and J are TRBV7-8 and TRBJ2-7; 7 bases agree with TRBD2. CDR1 and CDR2 (germline): SGHVS, FQNEAQ. The CDR3 has 15 amino acids. V gave up 4 bases and J gave up 1 base; unmatched junction bases: 7. CDR3 nucleotides: TGTGCCAGCAGCTCCCGGGGGGACGTTTCCTACGAGCAGTACTTC. Its protein product is CASSSRGDVSYEQYF.

This clone was seen more than once but under ten times. The genes are TRBV5-4 and TRBJ2-1; D might be TRBD2 (6 bases). V lost 1 base and J 12 bases, leaving 11 bases between the germline ends. Germline V gene data show CDR1 as SGHNT and CDR2 as YYREEE (reference sequence). The length of the CDR3 is 12 residues. CDR3 region: CASSLNSGPQFF. The DNA of the CDR3 is TGTGCCAGCAGCTTGAACAGCGGGCCGCAGTTCTTC.